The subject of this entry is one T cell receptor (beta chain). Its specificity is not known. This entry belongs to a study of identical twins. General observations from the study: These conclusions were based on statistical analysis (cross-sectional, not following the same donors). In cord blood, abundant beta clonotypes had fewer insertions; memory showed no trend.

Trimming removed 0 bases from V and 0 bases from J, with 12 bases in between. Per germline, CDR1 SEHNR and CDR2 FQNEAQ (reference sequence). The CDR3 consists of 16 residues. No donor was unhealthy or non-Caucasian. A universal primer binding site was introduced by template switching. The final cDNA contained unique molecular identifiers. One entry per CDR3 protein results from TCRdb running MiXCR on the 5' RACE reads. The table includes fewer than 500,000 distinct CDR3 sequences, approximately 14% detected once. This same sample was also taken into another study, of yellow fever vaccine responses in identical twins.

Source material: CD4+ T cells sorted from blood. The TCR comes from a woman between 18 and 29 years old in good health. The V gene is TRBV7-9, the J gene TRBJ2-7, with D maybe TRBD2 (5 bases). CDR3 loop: CASSLAGMRNSYEQYF. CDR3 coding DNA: TGTGCCAGCAGCTTAGCCGGGATGAGGAACTCCTACGAGCAGTACTTC.